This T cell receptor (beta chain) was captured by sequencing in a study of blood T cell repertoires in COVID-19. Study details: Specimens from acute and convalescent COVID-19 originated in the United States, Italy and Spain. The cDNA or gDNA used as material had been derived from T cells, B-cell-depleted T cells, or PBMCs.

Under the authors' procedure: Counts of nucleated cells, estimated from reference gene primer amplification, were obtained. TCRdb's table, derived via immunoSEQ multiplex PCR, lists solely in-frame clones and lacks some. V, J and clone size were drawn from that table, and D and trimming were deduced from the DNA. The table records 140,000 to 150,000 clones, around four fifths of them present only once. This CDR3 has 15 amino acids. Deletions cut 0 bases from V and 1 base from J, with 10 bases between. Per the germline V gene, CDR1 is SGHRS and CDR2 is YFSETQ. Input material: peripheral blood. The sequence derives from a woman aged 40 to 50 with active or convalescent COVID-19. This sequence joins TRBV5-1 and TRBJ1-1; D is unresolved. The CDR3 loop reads CASSLELKRNTEAFF. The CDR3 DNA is TGCGCCAGCAGCTTGGAGCTGAAGCGGAACACTGAAGCTTTCTTT.